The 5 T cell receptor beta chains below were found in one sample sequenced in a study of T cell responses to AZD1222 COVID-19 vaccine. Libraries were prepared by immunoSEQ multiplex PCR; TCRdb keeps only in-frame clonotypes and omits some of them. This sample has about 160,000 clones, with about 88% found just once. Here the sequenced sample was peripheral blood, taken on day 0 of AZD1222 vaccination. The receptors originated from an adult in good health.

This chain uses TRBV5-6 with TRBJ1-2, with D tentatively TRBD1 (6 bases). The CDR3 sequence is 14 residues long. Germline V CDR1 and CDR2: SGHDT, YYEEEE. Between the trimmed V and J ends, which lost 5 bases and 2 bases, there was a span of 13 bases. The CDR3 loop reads CASSPPGQNYGYTF. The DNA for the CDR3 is TGTGCCAGCAGTCCACCCGGACAGAACTATGGCTACACCTTC. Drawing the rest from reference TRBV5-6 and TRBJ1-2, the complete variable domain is DAGVTQSPTHLIKTRGQQVTLRCSPKSGHDTVSWYQQALGQGPQFIFQYYEEEERQRGNFPDRFSGHQFPNYSSELNVNALLLGDSALYLCASSPPGQNYGYTFGSGTRLTVV.

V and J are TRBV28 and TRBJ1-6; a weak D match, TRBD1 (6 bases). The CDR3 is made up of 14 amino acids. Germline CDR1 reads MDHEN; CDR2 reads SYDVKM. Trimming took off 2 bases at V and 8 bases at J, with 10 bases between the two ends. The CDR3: CASSLTGPYSPLHF. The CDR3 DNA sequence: TGTGCCAGCAGTTTAACAGGGCCCTATTCACCCCTCCACTTT.

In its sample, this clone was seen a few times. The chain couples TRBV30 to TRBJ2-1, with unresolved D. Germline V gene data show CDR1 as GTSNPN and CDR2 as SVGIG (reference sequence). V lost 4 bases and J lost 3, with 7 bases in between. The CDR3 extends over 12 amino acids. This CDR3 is CAWKAIYNEQFF. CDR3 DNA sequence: TGTGCCTGGAAGGCAATCTACAATGAGCAGTTCTTC.

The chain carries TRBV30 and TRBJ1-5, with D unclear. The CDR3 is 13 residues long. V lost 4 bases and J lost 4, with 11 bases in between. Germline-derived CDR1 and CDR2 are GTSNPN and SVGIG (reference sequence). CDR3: CAWTQDWNQPQHF. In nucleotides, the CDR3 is TGTGCCTGGACCCAGGACTGGAATCAGCCCCAGCATTTT. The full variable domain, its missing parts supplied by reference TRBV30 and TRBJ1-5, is SQTIHQWPATLVQPVGSPLSLECTVEGTSNPNLYWYRQAAGRGLQLLFYSVGIGQISSEVPQNLSASRPQDRQFILSSKKLLLSDSGFYLCAWTQDWNQPQHFGDGTRLSIL.

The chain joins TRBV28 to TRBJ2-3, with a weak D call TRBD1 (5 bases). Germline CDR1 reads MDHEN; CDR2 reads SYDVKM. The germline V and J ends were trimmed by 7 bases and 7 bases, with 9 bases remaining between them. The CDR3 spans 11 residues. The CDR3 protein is CASTNRYTQYF. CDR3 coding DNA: TGTGCCAGCACAAACAGGTATACGCAGTATTTT.